This T cell receptor (beta chain) was obtained from a study of T cells in narcolepsy. This table comes from immunoSEQ multiplex PCR, and its TCRdb copy is limited to in-frame clones, with some not included. The data contain tens of thousands of clones, less than 85% of them singletons. Regarding the study as a whole: Healthy controls reportedly lacked the autoreactive clonotypes serially found in patients' blood.

As for this clone: What it binds is not known.

The ends were cut back, 5 bases at V and 4 bases at J, with 19 bases in the middle. The CDR3 covers 16 residues. The germline CDR1 and CDR2 sequences are SGHTA and FQGNSA. J is TRBJ2-3 and V is TRBV7-2; D possibly corresponds to TRBD2 (6 bases). Sequenced material: memory (CD45RA-) CD4+ T cells from blood. This clonotype was obtained from a human donor in good health. CDR3 in amino acids: CASSHPEGRGPDTQYF. The CDR3 DNA reads TGTGCCAGCAGCCACCCGGAGGGTAGGGGCCCAGATACGCAGTATTTT. The entire variable domain, with the rest obtained from reference TRBV7-2 and TRBJ2-3, is as follows: GAGVSQSPSNKVTEKGKDVELRCDPISGHTALYWYRQSLGQGLEFLIYFQGNSAPDKSGLPSDRFSAERTGGSVSTLTIQRTQQEDSAVYLCASSHPEGRGPDTQYFGPGTRLTVL.